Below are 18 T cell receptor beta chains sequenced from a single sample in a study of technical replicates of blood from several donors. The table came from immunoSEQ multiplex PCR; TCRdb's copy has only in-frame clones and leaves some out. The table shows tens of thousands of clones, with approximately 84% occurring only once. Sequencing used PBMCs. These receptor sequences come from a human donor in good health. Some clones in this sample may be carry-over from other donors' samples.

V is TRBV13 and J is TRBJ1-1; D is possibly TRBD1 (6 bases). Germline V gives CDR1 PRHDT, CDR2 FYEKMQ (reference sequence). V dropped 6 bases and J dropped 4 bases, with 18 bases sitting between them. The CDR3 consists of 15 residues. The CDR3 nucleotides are TGTGCCAGCAGAAATAGAAGGGGAGGGGGCACTGAAGCTTTCTTT. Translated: CASRNRRGGGTEAFF.

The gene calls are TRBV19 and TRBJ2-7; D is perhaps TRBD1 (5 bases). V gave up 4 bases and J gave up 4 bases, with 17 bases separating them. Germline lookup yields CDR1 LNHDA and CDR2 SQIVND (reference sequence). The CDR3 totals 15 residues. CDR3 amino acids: CASSRGWAAAYEQYF. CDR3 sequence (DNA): TGTGCCAGTAGTAGGGGCTGGGCGGCGGCTTACGAGCAGTACTTC.

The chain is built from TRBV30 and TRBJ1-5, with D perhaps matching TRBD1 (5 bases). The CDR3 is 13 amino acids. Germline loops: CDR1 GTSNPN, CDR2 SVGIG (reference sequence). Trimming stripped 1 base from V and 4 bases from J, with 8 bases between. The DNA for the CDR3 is TGTGCCTGGAGTGCTCAGGGAAATCAGCCCCAGCATTTT. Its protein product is CAWSAQGNQPQHF.

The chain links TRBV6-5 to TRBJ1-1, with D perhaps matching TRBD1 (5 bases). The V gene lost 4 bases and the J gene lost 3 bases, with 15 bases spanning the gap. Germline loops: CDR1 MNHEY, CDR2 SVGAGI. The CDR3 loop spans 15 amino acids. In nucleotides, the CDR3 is TGTGCCAGCAGTTTTGGGGGGGGTGGGTACACTGAAGCTTTCTTT. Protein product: CASSFGGGGYTEAFF.

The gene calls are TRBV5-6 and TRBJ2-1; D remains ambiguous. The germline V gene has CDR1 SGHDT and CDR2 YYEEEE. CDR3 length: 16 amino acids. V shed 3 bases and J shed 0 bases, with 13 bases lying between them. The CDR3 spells CASSSPYSSSYNEQFF. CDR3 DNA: TGTGCCAGCAGCTCCCCCTACTCGAGCTCCTACAATGAGCAGTTCTTC.

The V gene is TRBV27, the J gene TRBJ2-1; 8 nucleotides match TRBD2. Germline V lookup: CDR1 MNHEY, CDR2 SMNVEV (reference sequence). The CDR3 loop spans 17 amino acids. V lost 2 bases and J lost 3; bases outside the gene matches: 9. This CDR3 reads CASSLLPGLELYNEQFF. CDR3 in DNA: TGTGCCAGCAGTTTACTCCCGGGACTAGAACTCTACAATGAGCAGTTCTTC.

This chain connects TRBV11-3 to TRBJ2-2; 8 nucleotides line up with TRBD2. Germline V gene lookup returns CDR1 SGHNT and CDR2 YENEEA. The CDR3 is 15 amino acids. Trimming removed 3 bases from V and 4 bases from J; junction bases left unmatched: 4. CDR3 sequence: CASSFYREGTGELFF. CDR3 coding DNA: TGTGCCAGCAGCTTTTATCGGGAGGGCACCGGGGAGCTGTTTTTT.

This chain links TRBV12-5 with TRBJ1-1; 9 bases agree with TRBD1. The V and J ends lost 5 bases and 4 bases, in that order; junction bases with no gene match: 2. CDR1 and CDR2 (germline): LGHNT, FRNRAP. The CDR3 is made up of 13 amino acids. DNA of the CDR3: TGTGCTAGTGGTCCGGACAGGGGCACTGAAGCTTTCTTT. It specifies CASGPDRGTEAFF. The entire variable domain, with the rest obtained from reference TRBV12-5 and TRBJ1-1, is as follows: DARVTQTPRHKVTEMGQEVTMRCQPILGHNTVFWYRQTMMQGLELLAYFRNRAPLDDSGMPKDRFSAEMPDATLATLKIQPSEPRDSAVYFCASGPDRGTEAFFGQGTRLTVV.

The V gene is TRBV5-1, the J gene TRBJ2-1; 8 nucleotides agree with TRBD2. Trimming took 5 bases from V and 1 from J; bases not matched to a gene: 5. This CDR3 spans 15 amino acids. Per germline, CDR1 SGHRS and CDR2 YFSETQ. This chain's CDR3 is CASRREGLSYNEQFF. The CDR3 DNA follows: TGCGCCAGCAGACGGGAGGGCCTGTCCTACAATGAGCAGTTCTTC.

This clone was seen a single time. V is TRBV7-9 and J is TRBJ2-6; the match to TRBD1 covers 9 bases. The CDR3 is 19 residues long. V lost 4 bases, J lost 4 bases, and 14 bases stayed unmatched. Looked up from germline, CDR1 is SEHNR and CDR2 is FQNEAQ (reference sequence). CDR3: CASSSYLSGTGYGANVLTF. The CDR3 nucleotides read TGTGCCAGCAGCTCCTACCTATCCGGGACAGGGTACGGGGCCAACGTCCTGACTTTC.

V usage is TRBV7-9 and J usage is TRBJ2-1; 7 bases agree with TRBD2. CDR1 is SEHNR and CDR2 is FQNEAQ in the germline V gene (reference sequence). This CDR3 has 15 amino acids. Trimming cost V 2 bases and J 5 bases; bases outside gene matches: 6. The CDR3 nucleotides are TGTGCCAGCAGCTTATTGGGGGAGGGAAACAATGAGCAGTTCTTC. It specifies CASSLLGEGNNEQFF.

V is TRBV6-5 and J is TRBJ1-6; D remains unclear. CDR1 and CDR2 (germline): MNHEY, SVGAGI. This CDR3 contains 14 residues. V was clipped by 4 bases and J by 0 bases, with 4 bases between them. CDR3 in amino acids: CASSSSSYNSPLHF. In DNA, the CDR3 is TGTGCCAGCAGTTCGAGCTCCTATAATTCACCCCTCCACTTT.

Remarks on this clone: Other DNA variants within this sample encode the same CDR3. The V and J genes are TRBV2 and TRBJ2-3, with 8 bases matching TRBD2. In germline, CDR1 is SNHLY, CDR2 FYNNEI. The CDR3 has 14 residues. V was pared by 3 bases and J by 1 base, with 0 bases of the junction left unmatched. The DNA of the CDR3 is TGTGCCAGCAGTGACGGGGGGGGCACAGATACGCAGTATTTT. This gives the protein CASSDGGGTDTQYF.

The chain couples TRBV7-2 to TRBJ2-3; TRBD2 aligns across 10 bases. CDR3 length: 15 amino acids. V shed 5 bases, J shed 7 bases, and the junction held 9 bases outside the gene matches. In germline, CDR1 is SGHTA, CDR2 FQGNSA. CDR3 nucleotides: TGTGCCAGCAGCCGAGCGGGAGGGGGCACTTATACGCAGTATTTT. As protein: CASSRAGGGTYTQYF.

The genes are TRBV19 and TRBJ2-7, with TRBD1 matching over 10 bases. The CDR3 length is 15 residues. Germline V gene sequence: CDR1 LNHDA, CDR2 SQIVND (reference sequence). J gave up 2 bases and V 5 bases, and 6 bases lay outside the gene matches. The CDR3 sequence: CASSVGTGDPYEQYF. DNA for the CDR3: TGTGCCAGTAGTGTCGGGACAGGGGACCCCTACGAGCAGTACTTC.

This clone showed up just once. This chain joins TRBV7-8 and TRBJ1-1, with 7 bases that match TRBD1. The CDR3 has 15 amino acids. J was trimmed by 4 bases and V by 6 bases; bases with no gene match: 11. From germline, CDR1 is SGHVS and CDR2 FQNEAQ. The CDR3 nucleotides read TGTGCCAGCAGTCTCAACAGGGGTGATACCACTGAAGCTTTCTTT. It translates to CASSLNRGDTTEAFF.

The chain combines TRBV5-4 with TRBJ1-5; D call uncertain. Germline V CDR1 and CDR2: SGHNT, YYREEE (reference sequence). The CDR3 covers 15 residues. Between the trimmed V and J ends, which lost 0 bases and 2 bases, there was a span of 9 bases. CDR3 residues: CASSLGGSGNQPQHF. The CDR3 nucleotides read TGTGCCAGCAGCTTGGGCGGGTCGGGCAATCAGCCCCAGCATTTT.

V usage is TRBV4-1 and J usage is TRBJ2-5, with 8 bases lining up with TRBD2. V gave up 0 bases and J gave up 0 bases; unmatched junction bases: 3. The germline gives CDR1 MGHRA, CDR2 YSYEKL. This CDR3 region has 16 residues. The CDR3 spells CASSQEGGGHQETQYF. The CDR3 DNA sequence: TGCGCCAGCAGCCAAGAAGGCGGGGGGCACCAAGAGACCCAGTACTTC.